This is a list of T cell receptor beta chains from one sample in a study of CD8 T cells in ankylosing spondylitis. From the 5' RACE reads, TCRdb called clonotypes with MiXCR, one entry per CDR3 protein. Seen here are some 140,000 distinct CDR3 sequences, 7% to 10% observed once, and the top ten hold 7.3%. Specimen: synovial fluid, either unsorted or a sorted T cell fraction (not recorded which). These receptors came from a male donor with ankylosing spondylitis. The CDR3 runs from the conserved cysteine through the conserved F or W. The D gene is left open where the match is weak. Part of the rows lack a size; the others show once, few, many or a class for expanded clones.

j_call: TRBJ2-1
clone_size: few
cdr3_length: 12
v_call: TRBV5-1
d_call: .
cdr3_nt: TGCGCCAGCAGCTTGTGGGGCAATGAGCAGTTCTTC
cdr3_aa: CASSLWGNEQFF

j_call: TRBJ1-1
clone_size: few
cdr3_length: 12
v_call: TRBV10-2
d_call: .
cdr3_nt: TGCGCCAGCGGGATATTGAACACTGAAGCTTTCTTT
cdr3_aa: CASGILNTEAFF

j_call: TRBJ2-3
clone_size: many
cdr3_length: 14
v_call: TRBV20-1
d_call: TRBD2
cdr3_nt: TGCAGTGCGCCAATAGCGGGGAGCACAGATACGCAGTATTTT
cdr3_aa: CSAPIAGSTDTQYF

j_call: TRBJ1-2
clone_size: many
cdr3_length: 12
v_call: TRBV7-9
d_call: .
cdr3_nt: TGTGCCAGCAGCTTAGACGGTGGTGGCTACACCTTC
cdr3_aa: CASSLDGGGYTF

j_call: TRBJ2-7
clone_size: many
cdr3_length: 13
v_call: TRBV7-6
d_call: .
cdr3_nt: TGTGCCAGCAGCCGCGGGACAGCCTACGAGCAGTACTTC
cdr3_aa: CASSRGTAYEQYF

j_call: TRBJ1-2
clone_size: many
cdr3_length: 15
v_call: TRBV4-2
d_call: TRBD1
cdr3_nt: TGTGCCAGCAGCCAGGAAGGCAGGGGGTTTGATGGCTACACCTTC
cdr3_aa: CASSQEGRGFDGYTF

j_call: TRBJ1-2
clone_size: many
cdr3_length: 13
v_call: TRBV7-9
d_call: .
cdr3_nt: TGTGCCAGCAGCTTACCCACGGGGTATGGCTACACCTTC
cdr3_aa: CASSLPTGYGYTF

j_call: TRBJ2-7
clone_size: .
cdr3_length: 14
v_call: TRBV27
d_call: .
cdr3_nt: TGTGCCAGCAGTTTACTCGACAGAGCCTACGAGCAGTACTTC
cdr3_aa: CASSLLDRAYEQYF

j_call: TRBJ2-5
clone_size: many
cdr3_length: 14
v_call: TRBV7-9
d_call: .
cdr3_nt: TGTGCCAGCAGCTCATACCGGGACGAAGAGACCCAGTACTTC
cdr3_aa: CASSSYRDEETQYF

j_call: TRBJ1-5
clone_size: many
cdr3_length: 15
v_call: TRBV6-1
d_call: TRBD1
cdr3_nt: TGTGCCAGCAGTGGGGGACAGAATAGCAATCAGCCCCAGCATTTT
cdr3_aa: CASSGGQNSNQPQHF

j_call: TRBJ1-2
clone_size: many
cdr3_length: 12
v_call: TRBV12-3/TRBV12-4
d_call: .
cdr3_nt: TGTGCCAGCAGTCAATACAGGGCCGGCTACACCTTC
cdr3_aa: CASSQYRAGYTF

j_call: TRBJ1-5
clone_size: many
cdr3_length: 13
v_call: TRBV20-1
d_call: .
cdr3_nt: TGCAGTGCTAGTCAGGGATCTGGTCAGCCCCAGCATTTT
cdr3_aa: CSASQGSGQPQHF

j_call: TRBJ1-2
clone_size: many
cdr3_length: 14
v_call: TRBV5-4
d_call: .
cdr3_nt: TGTGCCAGCTCCCTTCCGGTTGGGGATTATGGCTACACCTTC
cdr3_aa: CASSLPVGDYGYTF

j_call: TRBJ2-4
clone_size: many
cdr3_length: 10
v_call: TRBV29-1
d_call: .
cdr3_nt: TGCAGCGTGTATGAAAACATTCAGTACTTC
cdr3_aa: CSVYENIQYF

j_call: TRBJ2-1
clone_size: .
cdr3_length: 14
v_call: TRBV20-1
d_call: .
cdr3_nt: TGCAGTGCCTTTAACCCGGCTAGCTACAATGAGCAGTTCTTC
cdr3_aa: CSAFNPASYNEQFF

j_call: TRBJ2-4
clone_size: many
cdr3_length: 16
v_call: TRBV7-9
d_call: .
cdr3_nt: TGTGCCAGCAGCTCCTCAACAGAGGTGGCCAAAAACATTCAGTACTTC
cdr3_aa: CASSSSTEVAKNIQYF

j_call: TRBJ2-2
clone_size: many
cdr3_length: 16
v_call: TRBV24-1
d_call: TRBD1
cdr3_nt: TGTGCCACCAGTGACCCGGGACAGGGGTACGCCGGGGAGCTGTTTTTT
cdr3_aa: CATSDPGQGYAGELFF

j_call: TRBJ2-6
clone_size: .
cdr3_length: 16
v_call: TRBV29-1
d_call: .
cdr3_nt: TGCAGCGTTGTCCCGGGACAATTCTCTGGGGCCAACGTCCTGACTTTC
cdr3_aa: CSVVPGQFSGANVLTF

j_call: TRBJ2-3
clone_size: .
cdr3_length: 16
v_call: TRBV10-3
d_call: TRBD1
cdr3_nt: TGTGCCATCAGTGAAAAAGGGACAGGCGCCCTAAATACGCAGTATTTT
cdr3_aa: CAISEKGTGALNTQYF

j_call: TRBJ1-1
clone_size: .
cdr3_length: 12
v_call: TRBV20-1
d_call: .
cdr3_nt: TGCAGTGCTAGCCACATGAACACTGAAGCTTTCTTT
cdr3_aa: CSASHMNTEAFF

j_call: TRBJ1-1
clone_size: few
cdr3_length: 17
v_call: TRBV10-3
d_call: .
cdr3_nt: TGTGCCATCAGCGCCCAGTCCGACGGATCGATGAACACTGAAGCTTTCTTT
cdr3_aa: CAISAQSDGSMNTEAFF

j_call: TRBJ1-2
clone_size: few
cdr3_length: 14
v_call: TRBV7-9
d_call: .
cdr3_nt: TGTGCCAGCAGCTCCGGTTCGGGGGATTATGGCTACACCTTC
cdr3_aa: CASSSGSGDYGYTF

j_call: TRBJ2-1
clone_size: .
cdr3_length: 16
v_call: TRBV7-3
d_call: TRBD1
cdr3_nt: TGTGCCAGCAGCCTCCGGGACAGCGGTTATAACAATGAGCAGTTCTTC
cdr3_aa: CASSLRDSGYNNEQFF

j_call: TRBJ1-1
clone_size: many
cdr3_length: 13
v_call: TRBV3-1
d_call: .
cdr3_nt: TGTGCCAGCAGCCAGAATCCCGAGTCTGAAGCTTTCTTT
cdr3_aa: CASSQNPESEAFF

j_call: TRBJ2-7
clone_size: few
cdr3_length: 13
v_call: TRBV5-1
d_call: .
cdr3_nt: TGCGCCAGCAGCTTGGACAGGGAGATGGAGCAGTACTTC
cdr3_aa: CASSLDREMEQYF

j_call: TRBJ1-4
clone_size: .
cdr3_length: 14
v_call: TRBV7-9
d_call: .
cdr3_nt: TGTGCCAGCAGCCCAGACAGGAGTAGGGAAAAACTGTTTTTT
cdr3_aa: CASSPDRSREKLFF

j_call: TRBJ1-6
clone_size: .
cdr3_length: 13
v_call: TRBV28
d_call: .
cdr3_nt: TGTGCCAGCCAACAGGGTAGTGTAGCACCCCTCCACTTT
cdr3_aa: CASQQGSVAPLHF

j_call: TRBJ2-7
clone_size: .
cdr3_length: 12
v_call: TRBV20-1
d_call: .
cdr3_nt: TGCAGTCTGCTAACCCCGGGGACCGAGCAGTACTTC
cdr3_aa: CSLLTPGTEQYF

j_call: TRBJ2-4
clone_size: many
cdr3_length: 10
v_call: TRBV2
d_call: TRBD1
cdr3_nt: TGTGCCAGCGGAGGACAGGGTCCCCGCTTC
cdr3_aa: CASGGQGPRF

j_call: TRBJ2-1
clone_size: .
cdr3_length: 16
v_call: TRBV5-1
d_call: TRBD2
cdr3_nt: TGCGCCAGCAGCCCTGACGGGAGGAGCTCCTACAATGAGCAGTTCTTC
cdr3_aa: CASSPDGRSSYNEQFF

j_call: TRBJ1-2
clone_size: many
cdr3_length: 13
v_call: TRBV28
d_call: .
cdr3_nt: TGTGCCAGCAGTTTAGGACAAATCTATGGCTACACCTTC
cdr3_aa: CASSLGQIYGYTF

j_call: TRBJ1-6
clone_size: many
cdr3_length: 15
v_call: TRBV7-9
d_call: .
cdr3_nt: TGTGCCAGCAGCTTGGGGGGCCCTCAGGGATCACCCCTCCACTTT
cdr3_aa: CASSLGGPQGSPLHF

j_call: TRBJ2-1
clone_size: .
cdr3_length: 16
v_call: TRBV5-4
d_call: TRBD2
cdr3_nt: TGTGCCAGCAGCTTGGTGGCGGGGGGCGCCTACAATGAGCAGTTCTTC
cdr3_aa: CASSLVAGGAYNEQFF

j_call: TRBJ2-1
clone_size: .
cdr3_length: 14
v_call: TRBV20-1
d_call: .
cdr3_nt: TGCAGTGCTCTGGACGCTTACCCCTACAATGAGCAGTTCTTC
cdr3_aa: CSALDAYPYNEQFF

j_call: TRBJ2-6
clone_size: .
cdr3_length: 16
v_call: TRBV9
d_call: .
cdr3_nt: TGTGCCAGCAGCGTAGGTTATGGGTCTGGGGCCAACGTCCTGACTTTC
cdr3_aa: CASSVGYGSGANVLTF

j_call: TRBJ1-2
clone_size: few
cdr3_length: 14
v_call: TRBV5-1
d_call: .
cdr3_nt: TGCGCCAGCAGCTTGCGGGACACCACCTATGGCTACACCTTC
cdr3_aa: CASSLRDTTYGYTF

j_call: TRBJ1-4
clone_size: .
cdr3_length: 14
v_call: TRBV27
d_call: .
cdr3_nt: TGTGCCAGCAGTTTTCTGGGGGAGAATGAAAAACTGTTTTTT
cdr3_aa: CASSFLGENEKLFF

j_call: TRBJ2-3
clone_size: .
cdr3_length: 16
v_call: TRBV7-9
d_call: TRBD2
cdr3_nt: TGTGCCAGCAGCTTAGGGACTAGCGGGACGACAGATACGCAGTATTTT
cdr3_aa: CASSLGTSGTTDTQYF

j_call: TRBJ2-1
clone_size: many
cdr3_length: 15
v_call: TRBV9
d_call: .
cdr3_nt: TGTGCCAGCAGCGTAGTCGGGAGCTCCTACAATGAGCAGTTCTTC
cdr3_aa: CASSVVGSSYNEQFF

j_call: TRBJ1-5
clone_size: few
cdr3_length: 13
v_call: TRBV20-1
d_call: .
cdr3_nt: TGCAGTGCTTCCGACAGCGCGGGTCAGCCCCAGCATTTT
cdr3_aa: CSASDSAGQPQHF

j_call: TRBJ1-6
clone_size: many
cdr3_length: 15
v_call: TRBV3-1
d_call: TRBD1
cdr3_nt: TGTGCCAGCAGCCAACTACCAGGGGGTCGGTCACCCCTCCACTTT
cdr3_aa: CASSQLPGGRSPLHF

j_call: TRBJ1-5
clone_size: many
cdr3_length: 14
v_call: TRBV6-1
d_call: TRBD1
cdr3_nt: TGTGCCAGCAGCCCCGGGACAGGGTTCGGCGCCCAGCATTTT
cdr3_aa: CASSPGTGFGAQHF

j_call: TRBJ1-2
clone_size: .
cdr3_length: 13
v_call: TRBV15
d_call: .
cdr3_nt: TGTGCCACCAGCAGAGATGGACACTATGGCTACACCTTC
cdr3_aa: CATSRDGHYGYTF

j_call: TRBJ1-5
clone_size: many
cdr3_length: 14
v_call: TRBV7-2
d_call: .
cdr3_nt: TGTGCCAGCAGCTTCCTGAATAGCAATCAGCCCCAGCATTTT
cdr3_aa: CASSFLNSNQPQHF

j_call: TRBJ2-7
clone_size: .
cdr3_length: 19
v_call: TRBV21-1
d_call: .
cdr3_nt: TGTGCCAGCAGCAAAGGTTCGGGAGGGGGACAGGCGAATTCCTACGAGCAGTACTTC
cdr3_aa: CASSKGSGGGQANSYEQYF

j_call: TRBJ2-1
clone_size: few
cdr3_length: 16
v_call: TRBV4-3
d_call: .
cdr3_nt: TGCGCCAGCAGCCAGCAGGGGTTTAGCTCCTACAATGAGCAGTTCTTC
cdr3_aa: CASSQQGFSSYNEQFF

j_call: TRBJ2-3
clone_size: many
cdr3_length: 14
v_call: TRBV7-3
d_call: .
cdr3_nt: TGTGCCAGCAGCTTAATCCCCGGGACAGATACGCAGTATTTT
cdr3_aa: CASSLIPGTDTQYF

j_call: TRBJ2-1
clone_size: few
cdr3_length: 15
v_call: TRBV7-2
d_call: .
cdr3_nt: TGTGCCAGCAGAGGAAGTAGGGCCTGGTACAATGAGCAGTTCTTC
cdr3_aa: CASRGSRAWYNEQFF

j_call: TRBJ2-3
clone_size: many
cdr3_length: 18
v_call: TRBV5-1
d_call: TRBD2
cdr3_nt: TGCGCCAGCAGCTTGTTCGGTCTAGCGGAAGTGGAGACAGATACGCAGTATTTT
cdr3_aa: CASSLFGLAEVETDTQYF

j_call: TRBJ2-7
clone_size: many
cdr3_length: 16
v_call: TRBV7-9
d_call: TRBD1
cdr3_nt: TGTGCCAGCAGCGCAGGGGGCAGGGGAACACCCTACGAGCAGTACTTC
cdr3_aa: CASSAGGRGTPYEQYF

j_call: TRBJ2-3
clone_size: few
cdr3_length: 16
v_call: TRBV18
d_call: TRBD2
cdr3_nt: TGTGCCAGCTCCCCCGTTAGGGCGGGAGGCACAGATACGCAGTATTTT
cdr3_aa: CASSPVRAGGTDTQYF

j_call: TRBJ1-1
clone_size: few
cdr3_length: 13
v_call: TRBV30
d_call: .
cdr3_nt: TGTGCCTGGAGTGTATTGCTGAACACTGAAGCTTTCTTT
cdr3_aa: CAWSVLLNTEAFF

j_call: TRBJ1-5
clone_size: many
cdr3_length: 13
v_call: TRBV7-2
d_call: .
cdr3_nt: TGTGCCAGCAGCTTAGGGGGTTGGCAGCCCCAGCATTTT
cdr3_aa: CASSLGGWQPQHF

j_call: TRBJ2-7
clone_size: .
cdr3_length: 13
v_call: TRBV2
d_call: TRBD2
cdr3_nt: TGTGCCAGCGTAGCGGGGCTATCCTACGAGCAGTACTTC
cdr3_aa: CASVAGLSYEQYF

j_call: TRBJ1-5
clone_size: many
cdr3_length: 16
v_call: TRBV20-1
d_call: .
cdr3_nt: TGCAGTGCCGCCCGGGGCGGAGCTTATAGCAATCAGCCCCAGCATTTT
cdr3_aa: CSAARGGAYSNQPQHF

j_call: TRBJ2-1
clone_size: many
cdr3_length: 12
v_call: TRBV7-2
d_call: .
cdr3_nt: TGTGCCAGCAGCTCCCCCTACAATGAGCAGTTCTTC
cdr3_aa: CASSSPYNEQFF

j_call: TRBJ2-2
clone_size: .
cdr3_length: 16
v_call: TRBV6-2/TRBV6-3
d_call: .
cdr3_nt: TGTGCCAGCAGTTACAGTGCGCGGTCTTACACCGGGGAGCTGTTTTTT
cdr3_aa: CASSYSARSYTGELFF